This entry concerns a single T cell receptor beta chain. TCRdb reprocessed the RT-PCR reads via MiXCR and lists one record per CDR3 protein. The data hold 650,000 to 800,000 distinct CDR3 sequences, with more than 13% observed a single time. CDR3 length equals 16 residues. The germline CDR1 and CDR2 sequences are KGHDR and SFDVKD. V lost 3 bases, J lost 4 bases, and 16 bases lay in between. Sequenced: memory CD4+ T cells from blood. This TCR was recovered from a female donor in good health, serving as a healthy control. The chain couples TRBV24-1 to TRBJ2-3; D might be TRBD2 (6 bases). CDR3 bases: TGTGCCACCAGTGATCGGGACTTCCTAGGTGCAGATACGCAGTATTTT. This gives the protein CATSDRDFLGADTQYF.